The TCR beta chain under discussion was sequenced for a study of human T cells and chemical hapten exposure (dated by TCRdb to about 2021). Describing the broader study: Libraries were pooled for sequencing, and variation in per-sample TCR yields was attributed mainly to small differences in library volumes within the pool. The study tracked peripheral blood TCR repertoire changes in vivo during primary and secondary sensitization to the hapten diphenylcyclopropenone (DPC) in alopecia patients. Each blood RNA sample was used to sequence both TCR alpha and TCR beta chains. Findings and caveats that apply to the study as a whole: After repeated subsampling, the strength of the expansion versus patch-test correlation and the threshold at which it became significant changed. No change with DPC sensitization was found in the number of TCRs above 1 in 1000 frequency, and no evidence of global repertoire structure alterations was found.

Including the terminal cysteine and phenylalanine, the CDR3 comprises 15 residues. Only the CDR3 DNA is retained, 45 bases long and in frame from the first base. The germline V gene yields SGHDT for CDR1 and YYEEEE for CDR2. V gives up 0 bases and J gives up 1 base, and the segment between their germline ends measures 11 bases. Libraries were prepared through RACE. The sequencer was a NextSeq 500. During library preparation, unique molecular identifiers were attached to individual cDNA molecules so that TCRs could be counted in a quantitative, reproducible way. The original pipeline was this. A median of roughly 98,000 TCRs per sample was observed, with a range of about 20,000 to 690,600. V, J and CDR3 annotation of the TCR reads was carried out using the Decombinator software suite. Every sample was subsampled to the same number of TCRs (28,000) for the PS versus PT1 abundance plots. TCRs were defined as expanded if absent before sensitization and observed at least eight times at the 2-week time point. TCRdb itself trimmed the public reads at Q25 with fastp, ran MiXCR and retained productive beta chains. Rows with one shared CDR3 protein collapse into an entry with the most common genes and DNA. These V and J calls rely on TCRdb rather than the paper's analysis. The sample includes under 45,000 distinct CDR3 sequences, with approximately 5.5% observed a single time. The leading ten clones occupy roughly 13% of the sample.

This clonotype appeared many times. It has no known antigen specificity. No base quality values were provided; no much bigger clone lies one nucleotide off. Interpreted using the paper, the time point label stands for: healthy volunteer bleed at 6 weeks. Total RNA was extracted from unfractionated whole blood collected in Tempus Blood RNA tubes. Roughly five healthy volunteers acted as controls for TCR sequencing and had blood drawn at day 0, 2 weeks and 6 weeks. The receptor chain draws on TRBV5-6 and TRBJ2-7; the D segment may tentatively be TRBD1 or TRBD2, each giving 6 matched bases. The sequenced sample was whole blood. The TCR comes from a human donor in good health. Some clones in this sample may be carry-over from other donors' samples. The CDR3 protein sequence reads: CASSLGRRGSYEQYF. The nucleotide sequence reads as follows: TGTGCCAGCAGCTTGGGACGGAGGGGGTCCTACGAGCAGTACTTC.